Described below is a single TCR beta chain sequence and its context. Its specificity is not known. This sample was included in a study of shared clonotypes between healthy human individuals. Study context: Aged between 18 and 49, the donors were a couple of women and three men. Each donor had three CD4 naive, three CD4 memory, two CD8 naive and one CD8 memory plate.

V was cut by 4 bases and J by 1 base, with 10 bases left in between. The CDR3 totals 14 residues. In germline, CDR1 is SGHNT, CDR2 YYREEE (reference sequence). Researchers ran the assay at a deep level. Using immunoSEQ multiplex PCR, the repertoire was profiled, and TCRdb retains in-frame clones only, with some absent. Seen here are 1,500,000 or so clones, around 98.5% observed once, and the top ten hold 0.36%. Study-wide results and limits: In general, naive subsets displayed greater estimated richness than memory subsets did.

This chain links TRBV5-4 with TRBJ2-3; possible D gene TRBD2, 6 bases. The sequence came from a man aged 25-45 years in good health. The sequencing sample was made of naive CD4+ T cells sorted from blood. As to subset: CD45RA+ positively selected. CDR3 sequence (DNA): TGTGCCAGCAGCCCCCCGGGGGGCACAGATACGCAGTATTTT. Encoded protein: CASSPPGGTDTQYF.